This T cell receptor beta chain was sequenced during a study of blood T cell repertoires in COVID-19. Study background: From the United States, Italy and Spain came samples of acute and convalescent COVID-19. T cells, B-cell-depleted T cells, or PBMCs supplied cDNA or gDNA.

This CDR3 has 15 amino acids. With 5 bases removed from V and 6 bases from J, the gap between germline ends came to 16 bases. CDR1 SGHTA and CDR2 FQGTGA come from the germline V gene. Repertoires were generated with immunoSEQ multiplex PCR, while TCRdb's copy carries only in-frame clones and drops some. The repertoire holds about 68,000 clones, 86% seen once, with over 7.5% in the top ten. The TCR was taken from a man aged 25 to 40 with acute or convalescent COVID-19. The V gene is TRBV7-3, the J gene TRBJ2-2, with a possible D match to TRBD1 (5 bases). Sequencing was carried out using peripheral blood. The CDR3 DNA sequence: TGTGCCAGCAGCCAGGGCCGGCGTGGGTCCGGGGAGCTGTTTTTT. It specifies CASSQGRRGSGELFF.